Listed below are T cell receptor beta chains from one sample, sequenced in a study of blood T cells in healthy people across ages. TCRdb used MiXCR to reprocess the 5' RACE reads, holding one entry per CDR3 protein. Here the sample spans around 1,500,000 distinct CDR3 sequences, approximately 30% being singletons. Sequenced input: blood. The receptors come from a woman aged 25 to 39 in good health. The CDR3 runs from the conserved cysteine through the conserved F or W. A D gene is named only where the DNA matches it firmly. The size of a clone is reported for some rows only, either as once, few or many, or as a class for expanded clones.

>TRBJ2-1|TRBV7-2|TRBD2|few
CASSLDSSGRASEQFF
TGTGCCAGCAGCTTAGATTCGAGCGGGAGGGCCTCTGAGCAGTTCTTC
>TRBJ2-5|TRBV20-1|TRBD1|few
CGARPIWDRGREQYF
TGCGGTGCAAGACCGATCTGGGACAGGGGGCGTGAGCAGTACTTC
>TRBJ1-2|TRBV5-8|NA|NA
CASSFVRGYGYTF
TGTGCCAGCAGCTTCGTCAGGGGATATGGCTACACCTTC
>TRBJ2-6|TRBV5-6|TRBD1|NA
CASCLQGAPHSGANVLTF
TGTGCCAGCTGCTTGCAGGGGGCGCCCCACTCTGGGGCCAACGTCCTGACTTTC
>TRBJ2-3|TRBV7-2|NA|NA
CAGSLGGGRKTQYF
TGTGCCGGCAGCTTAGGCGGAGGGAGGAAGACGCAGTATTTT
>TRBJ1-1|TRBV28|NA|NA
CGASMNTEAFF
TGTGGAGCATCTATGAACACTGAAGCTTTCTTT
>TRBJ2-5|TRBV7-9|TRBD2|many
CASSSAGLAQETQYF
TGTGCCAGCAGCTCCGCCGGACTAGCTCAAGAGACCCAGTACTTC
>TRBJ2-3|TRBV9|NA|NA
CASSTGRRDTQYF
TGTGCCAGCAGTACCGGTAGAAGAGATACGCAGTATTTT
>TRBJ2-1|TRBV5-1|NA|NA
CASSLARRETRGSYNEQFF
TGCGCCAGCAGCTTGGCCAGGAGGGAGACTAGGGGCTCCTACAATGAGCAGTTCTTC
>TRBJ2-7|TRBV9|TRBD1|NA
CASSRQGKSSYEQYF
TGTGCCAGCAGCAGACAGGGGAAGAGCTCCTACGAGCAGTACTTC
>TRBJ2-7|TRBV29-1|TRBD1|many
CSSGTGCFEQYF
TGCAGTTCCGGGACAGGATGCTTCGAGCAGTACTTC
>TRBJ2-7|TRBV28|TRBD1|NA
CATTGATPPYEQYF
TGTGCCACCACAGGGGCAACCCCACCCTACGAGCAGTACTTC
>TRBJ2-2|TRBV12-3/TRBV12-4|TRBD1|many
CASRRQGSATGELFF
TGTGCCAGCAGGAGACAGGGAAGTGCCACCGGGGAGCTGTTTTTT
>TRBJ1-6|TRBV6-6|NA|few
CASSPGTDHNSPLHF
TGTGCCAGCAGTCCAGGGACGGATCATAATTCACCCCTCCACTTT
>TRBJ2-7|TRBV20-1|TRBD1|NA
CSAVGSDRGSDEQYF
TGCAGTGCCGTAGGTTCGGACAGGGGGAGCGATGAGCAGTACTTC
>TRBJ2-1|TRBV7-2|TRBD2|NA
CASTNILAVQFF
TGTGCCAGCACCAATATTCTAGCGGTGCAGTTCTTC
>TRBJ2-4|TRBV20-1|NA|many
CSARGQEAKNIQYF
TGCAGTGCTAGGGGACAAGAAGCCAAAAACATTCAGTACTTC
>TRBJ2-3|TRBV18|NA|few
CASSPSGHTDTQYF
TGTGCCAGCTCACCATCAGGGCACACAGATACGCAGTATTTT
>TRBJ1-5|TRBV20-1|TRBD1|few
CSATRDRDQPQHF
TGCAGTGCTACTAGGGACAGAGACCAGCCCCAGCATTTT
>TRBJ2-7|TRBV5-1|NA|many
CASSLVGPSSYEQYF
TGCGCCAGCAGCTTGGTGGGCCCTAGCTCCTACGAGCAGTACTTC
>TRBJ2-5|TRBV25-1|TRBD2|few
CASSEPTGLARTETQYF
TGTGCCAGCAGTGAACCAACGGGACTAGCGAGGACCGAGACCCAGTACTTC
>TRBJ2-5|TRBV4-1|TRBD2|few
CASSQSGGRAETQYF
TGCGCCAGCAGCCAATCTGGAGGGAGGGCAGAGACCCAGTACTTC
>TRBJ1-5|TRBV28|NA|few
CASSIRGVGNQPQHF
TGTGCCAGCAGCATCAGGGGCGTCGGCAATCAGCCCCAGCATTTT
>TRBJ1-2|TRBV12-3/TRBV12-4|NA|once
CASIFRGADPLGYTF
TGTGCCAGCATCTTCCGGGGGGCCGATCCCCTGGGCTACACCTTC
>TRBJ2-3|TRBV20-1|TRBD2|many
CSATHPGLAGADTQYF
TGCAGTGCCACACATCCGGGACTAGCAGGGGCAGATACGCAGTATTTT
>TRBJ1-1|TRBV20-1|NA|NA
CSASSSGANTEAFF
TGCAGTGCTTCATCTTCCGGGGCGAACACTGAAGCTTTCTTT
>TRBJ1-5|TRBV5-5|NA|NA
CAGSLEGNQPQHF
TGTGCCGGCAGCTTGGAGGGGAATCAGCCCCAGCATTTT
>TRBJ2-1|TRBV6-2/TRBV6-3|NA|many
CASSASKGLSYNEQFF
TGTGCCAGCAGCGCTTCGAAGGGACTTTCCTACAATGAGCAGTTCTTC
>TRBJ2-5|TRBV18|NA|NA
CASSPFRDETQYF
TGTGCCAGCTCACCGTTCAGGGATGAGACCCAGTACTTC
>TRBJ2-3|TRBV2|NA|few
CASSVTQLLDTQYF
TGTGCCAGCAGCGTTACTCAATTACTTGATACGCAGTATTTT
>TRBJ2-7|TRBV12-3/TRBV12-4|TRBD2|many
CASRPTSGGPYEQYF
TGTGCCAGCAGGCCTACTAGCGGGGGCCCCTACGAGCAGTACTTC
>TRBJ2-3|TRBV20-1|NA|NA
CSAFGTGGTDTQYF
TGCAGTGCCTTCGGGACGGGGGGCACAGATACGCAGTATTTT
>TRBJ1-3|TRBV6-5|NA|few
CASQTGFSGNTIYF
TGTGCCAGTCAAACAGGATTCTCTGGAAACACCATATATTTT
>TRBJ2-1|TRBV27|NA|few
CASKLGLEGEQFF
TGTGCCAGCAAACTGGGACTCGAGGGTGAGCAGTTCTTC
>TRBJ2-4|TRBV15|TRBD2|NA
CATSRDLGEGKNIQYF
TGTGCCACCAGCAGAGATCTCGGGGAGGGTAAAAACATTCAGTACTTC
>TRBJ1-1|TRBV6-6|NA|NA
CAGSYQLNTEAFF
TGTGCCGGCAGTTACCAGTTGAACACTGAAGCTTTCTTT
>TRBJ2-3|TRBV29-1|NA|many
CSVATIGYTDTQYF
TGCAGCGTTGCGACCATTGGGTACACAGATACGCAGTATTTT
>TRBJ2-3|TRBV12-3/TRBV12-4|TRBD2|NA
CASSSTSGIADAQYF
TGTGCCAGCAGTTCAACTAGCGGGATCGCAGATGCGCAGTATTTT
>TRBJ2-4|TRBV5-1|TRBD1|NA
CASGGQGTREQYF
TGCGCCAGCGGGGGACAGGGTACGAGGGAACAGTACTTC
>TRBJ1-1|TRBV2|NA|few
CASSQEVENTEAFF
TGTGCCAGTTCCCAGGAGGTCGAGAACACTGAAGCTTTCTTT
>TRBJ2-5|TRBV6-4|TRBD2|many
CASSLAGAPETQYF
TGTGCCAGCAGTCTAGCGGGAGCTCCCGAGACCCAGTACTTC
>TRBJ2-1|TRBV5-1|TRBD2|NA
CASSPGTSGELGFF
TGCGCCAGCAGCCCGGGGACTAGCGGGGAATTGGGGTTCTTC
>TRBJ1-1|TRBV7-2|TRBD1|few
CASSYRGANTEAFF
TGTGCCAGCAGCTACAGGGGGGCTAACACTGAAGCTTTCTTT
>TRBJ2-5|TRBV2|NA|NA
CASSTGRGMKTQYF
TGTGCCAGCAGTACCGGGCGGGGTATGAAGACCCAGTACTTC
>TRBJ1-2|TRBV10-2|NA|NA
CASSAPSGHGYTF
TGCGCCAGCAGTGCCCCCAGCGGGCATGGCTACACCTTC
>TRBJ2-2|TRBV5-1|NA|few
CASSLDAVNTGELFF
TGCGCCAGCAGCTTGGATGCCGTCAACACCGGGGAGCTGTTTTTT
>TRBJ2-5|TRBV7-2|NA|NA
CASSLGSTGIRETQYF
TGTGCCAGCAGCTTAGGCTCAACAGGGATTCGCGAGACCCAGTACTTC